The T cell receptor beta chain under discussion was sequenced for a study of T cell responses to AZD1222 COVID-19 vaccine. Data came from immunoSEQ multiplex PCR; TCRdb stores just in-frame clones and leaves some out. The profile shows 120,000 or so clones, about 87% of them singletons. CDR1 and CDR2 (germline): SQVTM, ANQGSEA. Unmatched junction bases numbered 8, after V lost 0 bases and J lost 4 bases. CDR3 size: 16 residues. General study findings and limits: Unmutated variant regions reportedly attract nearly half of all spike-specific TCRs.

Remarks on this clone: Its antigen is still unknown.

The sequencing used peripheral blood, collected on day 0 of AZD1222 vaccination. The sequence was collected from an adult in good health. The chain recombines TRBV29-1 with TRBJ2-3, with TRBD2 matching over 9 bases. In nucleotides, the CDR3 is TGCAGCGTTGAAGACGGGACTAGCACCTATCCAGATACGCAGTATTTT. Amino acid sequence: CSVEDGTSTYPDTQYF.